Included here is one T cell receptor beta chain sequence, with context. Its target is unknown. The data were obtained in a study of T cell responses to AZD1222 COVID-19 vaccine. Overall study findings and caveats: Only a handful of AZD1222 recipients were seropositive at baseline. Nearly half of unique spike-specific TCRs reportedly avoided B.1.351 and B.1.1.7 mutated regions. Only after the peak T cell response were repertoires sampled.

Here immunoSEQ multiplex PCR was the method, and the copy in TCRdb shows in-frame clones only, minus some. Among about 140,000 clones listed, roughly 82% were seen once. The CDR3 runs to 15 residues. V lost 1 base, J lost 0 bases, and 7 bases lay in between. From germline, CDR1 is SEHNR and CDR2 FQNEAQ (reference sequence). The V call is TRBV7-9, the J call TRBJ1-3; D not resolved. This clonotype was sampled from an adult in good health. The starting material was peripheral blood, obtained on day 0 of AZD1222 vaccination. For the CDR3, the DNA is TGTGCCAGCAGCTTAGGGGGAAACTCTGGAAACACCATATATTTT. Translated: CASSLGGNSGNTIYF.